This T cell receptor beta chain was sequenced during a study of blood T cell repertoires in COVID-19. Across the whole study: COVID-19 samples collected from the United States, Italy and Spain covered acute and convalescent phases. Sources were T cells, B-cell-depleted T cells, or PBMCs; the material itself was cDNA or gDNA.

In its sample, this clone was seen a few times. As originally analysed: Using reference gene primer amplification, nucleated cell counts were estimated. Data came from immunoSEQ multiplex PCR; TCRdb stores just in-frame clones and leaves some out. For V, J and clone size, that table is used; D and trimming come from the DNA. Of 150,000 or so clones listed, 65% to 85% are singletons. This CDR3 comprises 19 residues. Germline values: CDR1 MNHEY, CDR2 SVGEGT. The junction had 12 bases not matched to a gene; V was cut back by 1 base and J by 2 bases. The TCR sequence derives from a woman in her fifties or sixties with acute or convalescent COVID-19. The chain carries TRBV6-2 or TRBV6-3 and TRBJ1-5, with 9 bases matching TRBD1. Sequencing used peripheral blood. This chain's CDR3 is CASSYWGGTGTWRNQPQHF. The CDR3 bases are TGTGCCAGCAGTTACTGGGGGGGGACAGGGACGTGGCGCAATCAGCCCCAGCATTTT.